These 24 T cell receptor beta chains came from one sample sequenced in a study of T cell repertoires in cytomegalovirus infection. Their antigen targets remain unknown. Each CDR3 protein gets one entry after TCRdb re-called the reads with MiXCR. The data hold approximately 1,000,000 distinct CDR3 sequences, with approximately 32% observed a single time. The source material was cultured CD8+ T cells from PBMCs, sampled from culture after CMV antigen stimulation. These receptors came from a human donor in good health (CMV status not recorded). Some clones in this sample may be carry-over from other donors' samples.

This chain's CDR3 is CASSHLEIGGSRDHYGYTF. For the CDR3, the DNA is TGTGCCAGCAGCCACCTAGAAATTGGGGGTAGCCGGGATCACTATGGCTACACCTTC. This rearrangement joins TRBV3-1 to TRBJ1-2, with D tentatively TRBD1 (5 bases). Germline V gene sequence: CDR1 LGHDT, CDR2 YNNKEL (reference sequence). V was shortened by 3 bases and J by 3 bases, with 26 bases between the two germline ends. The CDR3 covers 19 residues. Looking up the rest from reference TRBV3-1 and TRBJ1-2 gives the full variable domain: DTAVSQTPKYLVTQMGNDKSIKCEQNLGHDTMYWYKQDSKKFLKIMFSYNNKELIINETVPNRFSPKSPDKAHLNLHINSLELGDSAVYFCASSHLEIGGSRDHYGYTFGSGTRLTVV.

V gene TRBV6-8 combines with J gene TRBJ2-7; D ambiguous. The germline CDR1 and CDR2 sequences are MNHGY and SAAAGT. V was shortened by 7 bases and J by 5 bases, with 21 bases between the two germline ends. This CDR3 has 15 amino acids. The CDR3 loop reads CASTDPTGGSHEQYV. In nucleotides, the CDR3 is TGTGCCAGCACCGATCCCACCGGCGGTTCTCACGAGCAGTACGTC.

The chain combines TRBV29-1 with TRBJ1-2; D unclear. Germline V gene data show CDR1 as SQVTM and CDR2 as ANQGSEA. The germline V and J ends were trimmed by 7 bases and 8 bases, with 17 bases remaining between them. The CDR3 runs to 12 residues. The CDR3 nucleotides read TGCAGCGCCACTACAAGAGCTGGGGGCTACACCTTC. Protein: CSATTRAGGYTF.

This clonotype was seen many times. The V call is TRBV7-6, the J call TRBJ2-1; no clear D. The CDR3 is 15 amino acids. V lost 1 base to trimming and J lost 5 bases, with 12 bases between them. The V gene's germline CDR1 is SGHVS and CDR2 FNYEAQ. DNA for the CDR3: TGTGCCAGCAGCTTAGGATGGGATCCGAACAATGAGCAGTTCTTC. Its protein is CASSLGWDPNNEQFF. Variable domain in full (rest from reference TRBV7-6 and TRBJ2-1): GAGVSQSPRYKVTKRGQDVALRCDPISGHVSLYWYRQALGQGPEFLTYFNYEAQQDKSGLPNDRFSAERPEGSISTLTIQRTEQRDSAMYRCASSLGWDPNNEQFFGPGTRLTVL.

The rearrangement links TRBV28 to TRBJ2-7; D may correspond to TRBD1 or TRBD2 (8 bases each). Germline CDR1 is MDHEN and CDR2 is SYDVKM. The CDR3 sequence is 18 residues long. Trimming took 6 bases from V and 0 from J, leaving 24 bases between them. The DNA for the CDR3 is TGTGCCAGCAGCCCGGACAGGGCAACTAGCGGAAGCTCCTACGAGCAGTACGTC. Its protein is CASSPDRATSGSSYEQYV.

The genes are TRBV11-2 and TRBJ1-1; TRBD1 aligns across 8 bases. The J segment lost 5 bases and the V segment lost 6 bases, leaving 8 bases of the junction unmatched. This CDR3 is 14 amino acids long. The germline V gene has CDR1 SGHAT and CDR2 FQNNGV. The CDR3 is CASSRMDRETEAFF. The CDR3 region has the DNA TGTGCCAGCAGTCGAATGGACAGGGAGACTGAAGCTTTCTTT.

This clonotype was detected ten times or more. V is TRBV7-2 and J is TRBJ2-7, with D perhaps given as TRBD1 or TRBD2 (5 bases each). This CDR3 is 13 amino acids long. Germline V gene lookup returns CDR1 SGHTA and CDR2 FQGNSA. Deletions cut 0 bases from V and 6 bases from J, with 9 bases between. CDR3 bases: TGTGCCAGCAGCTTAGCTAAGGGACGCGAGCAGTACTTC. It specifies CASSLAKGREQYF.

This clonotype was seen a handful of times. The chain recombines TRBV6-1 with TRBJ2-2; D is ambiguous. CDR3 length: 14 residues. Trimming stripped 5 bases from V and 1 base from J, with 8 bases between. Germline V gene sequence: CDR1 MNHNS, CDR2 SASEGT. Written as DNA, the CDR3 is TGTGCCAGCAGTTACGAGGTGAACACCGGGGAGCTGTTTTTT. It yields the protein CASSYEVNTGELFF.

This chain joins TRBV11-2 and TRBJ2-3, with D maybe TRBD1 (6 bases). This CDR3 has 13 residues. The germline CDR1 and CDR2 sequences are SGHAT and FQNNGV. V lost 9 bases to trimming and J lost 3 bases, with 13 bases between them. The chain's CDR3 is CASVQGWTDTQYF. The CDR3 bases are TGTGCCAGTGTACAGGGTTGGACAGATACGCAGTATTTT.

Turning to this clonotype: This may be a read error: a much more frequent sequence differs by one nucleotide. V and J are TRBV6-6 and TRBJ2-1; possible D gene TRBD2, 7 bases. Germline V gene lookup returns CDR1 MNHNY and CDR2 SVGAGI (reference sequence). There are 13 residues in the CDR3. The CDR3 sequence: CTSKEGGGNEQFF. The CDR3 region has the DNA TGTACCAGCAAAGAAGGGGGGGGCAATGAGCAGTTCTTC.

The rearrangement uses TRBV19 and TRBJ1-5; unclear D gene. V was shortened by 7 bases and J by 3 bases, with 10 bases between the two germline ends. The CDR3 length is 13 residues. Germline CDR1 and CDR2: LNHDA and SQIVND (reference sequence). CDR3 DNA: TGTGCCAGTACCTGGGAGGTCAATCAGCCCCAGCATTTT. Protein product: CASTWEVNQPQHF.

This sequence joins TRBV4-1 and TRBJ1-2; D unclear. Trimming pared 4 bases from V and 4 bases from J, leaving 16 bases between. Per the germline V gene, CDR1 is MGHRA and CDR2 is YSYEKL. The CDR3 totals 15 residues. The CDR3 DNA follows: TGCGCCAGCAGCCCCAGCCCCGGGTATAGCTATGGCTACACCTTC. Protein: CASSPSPGYSYGYTF.

The chain is built from TRBV5-4 and TRBJ2-7; D is possibly TRBD1 or TRBD2 (6 bases each). CDR1 is SGHNT and CDR2 is YYREEE in the germline V gene (reference sequence). The CDR3 spans 17 residues. The V gene lost 3 bases and the J gene lost 1 base, with 20 bases spanning the gap. In DNA form, the CDR3 reads TGTGCCAGCAGCTGGGGAGGACAGTTCGCTGGTTCCTACGAGCAGTACTTC. It is translated as CASSWGGQFAGSYEQYF.

The chain recombines TRBV6-5 with TRBJ1-2; D is unclear. CDR3 length equals 12 residues. V was pared by 6 bases and J by 6 bases, with 11 bases between. Per germline, CDR1 MNHEY and CDR2 SVGAGI. The CDR3 coding sequence is TGTGCCAGCAGCGACGGACCTAATGGCTACACCTTC. It codes for CASSDGPNGYTF.

The chain combines TRBV7-3 with TRBJ2-2, with D perhaps assigned TRBD1 or TRBD2 (5 bases each). With 0 bases removed from V and 9 bases from J, the gap between germline ends came to 8 bases. Germline V gives CDR1 SGHTA, CDR2 FQGTGA. The CDR3 length is 13 residues. The CDR3 sequence is CASSLTGTRELFF. The DNA for the CDR3 is TGTGCCAGCAGCTTAACGGGGACGAGGGAGCTGTTTTTT.

This chain joins TRBV6-2 or TRBV6-3 and TRBJ1-1; a weak D match, TRBD1 (5 bases). Germline lookup yields CDR1 MNHEY and CDR2 SVGEGT. Trimming took off 1 base at V and 1 base at J, with 13 bases between the two ends. This CDR3 comprises 16 residues. The CDR3 loop is CASSYLPTAPNTEAFF. The CDR3 bases are TGTGCCAGCAGTTACTTGCCGACAGCCCCGAACACTGAAGCTTTCTTT.

This clonotype was seen many times. The rearrangement joins TRBV7-2 to TRBJ2-7; 9 bases agree with TRBD2. The CDR3 covers 15 residues. Trimming removed 0 bases from V and 3 bases from J; junction bases left unmatched: 3. Germline assignment: CDR1 SGHTA and CDR2 FQGNSA. This chain's CDR3 is CASSLASGGIYEQYF. As DNA, the CDR3 is TGTGCCAGCAGCTTAGCCAGCGGGGGGATCTACGAGCAGTACTTC.

The genes are TRBV6-2 or TRBV6-3 and TRBJ2-1, with TRBD2 identical over 9 bases. Losses at the gene ends were 2 bases for V and 3 bases for J; bases not matched to a gene: 2. CDR3 length: 15 residues. Looked up from germline, CDR1 is MNHEY and CDR2 is SVGEGT. CDR3 in DNA: TGTGCCAGCAGTTACACTAGCGGGTTCTACAATGAGCAGTTCTTC. Its protein is CASSYTSGFYNEQFF.

This clonotype came up a few times. V is TRBV5-1 and J is TRBJ1-1; 11 positions match TRBD1. This CDR3 region has 15 residues. V trimming: 4 bases; J trimming: 3 bases; junction bases outside the gene matches: 5. CDR1 is SGHRS and CDR2 is YFSETQ in the germline V gene. The CDR3 DNA follows: TGCGCCAGCAGCGCCGGACAGGGGGCGGACACTGAAGCTTTCTTT. It codes for CASSAGQGADTEAFF.

The J gene is TRBJ2-7, the V gene TRBV7-6, with D hard to call. The CDR3 has 15 amino acids. Trimming pared 7 bases from V and 3 bases from J, leaving 19 bases between. The germline CDR1 and CDR2 sequences are SGHVS and FNYEAQ. As DNA, the CDR3 is TGTGCCAGCACCCTTAGGCTTGATATTGGCTACGAGCAGTACTTC. Its translation is CASTLRLDIGYEQYF. The variable domain in full, completed from reference TRBV7-6 and TRBJ2-7, reads GAGVSQSPRYKVTKRGQDVALRCDPISGHVSLYWYRQALGQGPEFLTYFNYEAQQDKSGLPNDRFSAERPEGSISTLTIQRTEQRDSAMYRCASTLRLDIGYEQYFGPGTRLTVT.

This rearrangement joins TRBV19 to TRBJ2-5, with TRBD1 as a possible D gene (6 bases). Between the trimmed V and J ends, which lost 8 bases and 1 base, there was a span of 11 bases. CDR1 is LNHDA and CDR2 is SQIVND in the germline V gene (reference sequence). The CDR3 sequence is 13 residues long. The CDR3 reads CASSGESQETQYF. The CDR3 nucleotides are TGTGCCAGTTCAGGGGAGAGCCAAGAGACCCAGTACTTC.

This chain uses TRBV7-8 with TRBJ1-2; unclear D gene. Germline CDR1 is SGHVS and CDR2 is FQNEAQ. V lost 10 bases and J 8 bases, leaving 17 bases between the germline ends. CDR3 length: 12 amino acids. CDR3 DNA: TGTGCCACCCGAGAGGAGCCAAGAGGCTACACCTTC. It yields the protein CATREEPRGYTF.

The table lists this clonotype with a count of one. The chain joins TRBV12-3 or TRBV12-4 to TRBJ2-1; D uncertain. Trimming removed 2 bases from V and 0 bases from J, with 20 bases in between. This CDR3 is 19 amino acids long. The CDR3 DNA is TGTGCCAGCAGTTTACCTACCCCTACGACGGCAAGCTCCTACAATGAGCAGTTCTTC. Residues: CASSLPTPTTASSYNEQFF.

For this clonotype: One base away lies a much larger clone, so this may be a sequencing read error. The chain couples TRBV6-2 or TRBV6-3 to TRBJ2-7; no clear D. The germline gives CDR1 MNHEY, CDR2 SVGEGT. The CDR3 covers 15 residues. Deletions cut 6 bases from V and 3 bases from J, with 18 bases between. The CDR3 DNA reads TGTGCCAGCAGAGCCGACTGGGTGAAGGACTACGAGCAGTACGTC. Its translation: CASRADWVKDYEQYV.